This TCR beta chain was sequenced for a study of response to subunit inactivated influenza vaccine. Whole-study results and caveats: After each seasonal influenza vaccination, few new T cells are recruited, the authors suggested.

TCRdb re-derived calls from the RT-PCR reads in MiXCR, one entry per CDR3 protein. The repertoire consists of some 520,000 distinct CDR3 sequences, with approximately 15% occurring once and the leading ten covering less than 4%. This clonotype was picked up a small number of times. Its target is not known. The TCR comes from a man between 50 and 75 years old who received an inactivated influenza vaccine. This specimen consisted of CD4+ T cells sorted from PBMCs, obtained about 23 months after vaccination.

CDR3 in DNA: TGTGCCAGCACCAGATCGCCAGGGGCCCCTGGGGCCAACGTCCTGACTTTC. Protein sequence: CASTRSPGAPGANVLTF. This chain links TRBV12-3 or TRBV12-4 with TRBJ2-6, with D possibly matching TRBD1 (6 bases). The CDR3 length is 17 residues. V was pared by 7 bases and J by 2 bases, with 18 bases between.